The 20 T cell receptor beta chains below all came from one sample that was sequenced in a study of blood T cell repertoires in COVID-19. Using immunoSEQ multiplex PCR, the repertoire was profiled, and TCRdb retains in-frame clones only, with some absent. Altogether over 130,000 clones are present, 88% being singletons, with the ten largest covering about 10%. Material for sequencing was peripheral blood. The source of these receptors is a man in his fifties or sixties with active or convalescent COVID-19.

This chain connects TRBV28 to TRBJ2-7; 10 bases are shared with TRBD2. V lost 5 bases to trimming and J lost 6 bases; unmatched junction nucleotides: 10. The CDR3 has 15 residues. Germline V gene data show CDR1 as MDHEN and CDR2 as SYDVKM. For the CDR3, the DNA is TGTGCCAGCAGTAGCCCATCCGGGACTAGCGTCGAGCAGTACTTC. Protein sequence: CASSSPSGTSVEQYF.

The chain carries TRBV28 and TRBJ2-1, with D uncertain. Germline-derived CDR1 and CDR2 are MDHEN and SYDVKM. This CDR3 has 13 amino acids. Deletions cut 6 bases from V and 6 bases from J, with 12 bases between. The CDR3 reads CASSPNAPNEQFF. CDR3 bases: TGTGCCAGCAGCCCCAACGCGCCCAATGAGCAGTTCTTC. The full variable domain, with the rest looked up from reference TRBV28 and TRBJ2-1, is DVKVTQSSRYLVKRTGEKVFLECVQDMDHENMFWYRQDPGLGLRLIYFSYDVKMKEKGDIPEGYSVSREKKERFSLILESASTNQTSMYLCASSPNAPNEQFFGPGTRLTVL.

The gene calls are TRBV6-5 and TRBJ1-1, with 10 bases identical to TRBD1. The CDR3 has 15 amino acids. Germline V gives CDR1 MNHEY, CDR2 SVGAGI. J gave up 1 base and V 6 bases, and 5 bases lay outside the gene matches. The CDR3 here is CASRDRGRGNTEAFF. The CDR3 nucleotides are TGTGCCAGCAGAGACAGGGGGCGAGGGAACACTGAAGCTTTCTTT.

The CDR3 bases are TGTGCCAGCAATATTTTGAACACTGAAGCTTTCTTT. It translates to CASNILNTEAFF. The chain combines TRBV6-5 with TRBJ1-1, with unresolved D. Germline CDR1 reads MNHEY; CDR2 reads SVGAGI. The CDR3 is 12 amino acids. Trimming left V 7 bases short and J 0 bases short, with 6 bases between.

The rearrangement links TRBV5-6 to TRBJ2-7, with D possibly matching TRBD1 (6 bases). The CDR3 has 15 residues. Germline assignment: CDR1 SGHDT and CDR2 YYEEEE. Trimming shortened V by 1 base and J by 2 bases, and 13 bases separated the two germline ends. The CDR3 loop reads CASSLLADRTYEQYF. CDR3 bases: TGTGCCAGCAGCTTGTTGGCCGACAGGACCTACGAGCAGTACTTC.

The gene calls are TRBV5-8 and TRBJ2-5; unclear D gene. The CDR3 totals 13 residues. Deletions cut 2 bases from V and 2 bases from J, with 7 bases between. CDR1 and CDR2 (germline): SGHTS, YDEGEE. This CDR3 is CASSFRLQETQYF. The CDR3 DNA sequence: TGTGCCAGCAGCTTCCGGTTACAAGAGACCCAGTACTTC.

The rearrangement uses TRBV18 and TRBJ2-6, with D unresolved. The CDR3 spans 15 residues. Looked up from germline, CDR1 is KGHSH and CDR2 is LQKENI. V was cut by 2 bases and J by 2 bases, with 7 bases left in between. As DNA, the CDR3 is TGTGCCAGCTCACCATTAGAAACTGGGGCCAACGTCCTGACTTTC. Amino acids: CASSPLETGANVLTF.

The chain employs TRBV9 and TRBJ2-1, with 7 bases aligning to TRBD2. Germline values: CDR1 SGDLS, CDR2 YYNGEE. This CDR3 is 15 amino acids long. V shed 7 bases and J 0 bases; nucleotides not matched to a gene: 7. The CDR3 sequence: CASGLLAASYNEQFF. Written as DNA, the CDR3 is TGTGCCAGCGGCCTCCTAGCGGCCTCCTACAATGAGCAGTTCTTC.

This chain joins TRBV6-1 and TRBJ2-1; 12 bases line up with TRBD2. V shed 0 bases, J shed 0 bases, and the junction held 3 bases outside the gene matches. This CDR3 spans 18 amino acids. CDR1 is MNHNS and CDR2 is SASEGT in the germline V gene. The CDR3 reads CASSEAGLAGSSYNEQFF. DNA for the CDR3: TGTGCCAGCAGTGAAGCTGGACTAGCGGGGAGCTCCTACAATGAGCAGTTCTTC.

This rearrangement joins TRBV10-2 to TRBJ1-4; D possibly corresponds to TRBD1 (5 bases). This CDR3 contains 15 residues. With 5 bases removed from V and 5 bases from J, the gap between germline ends came to 15 bases. Germline loops: CDR1 WSHSY, CDR2 SAAADI. This chain's CDR3 is CASSWGLSGNEKLFF. The CDR3 nucleotides read TGCGCCAGCAGTTGGGGACTGTCAGGAAATGAAAAACTGTTTTTT.

The chain is built from TRBV28 and TRBJ2-1; 12 bases match TRBD2. Germline assignment: CDR1 MDHEN and CDR2 SYDVKM. Trimming at V came to 5 bases and at J to 8 bases, leaving 16 bases not matched to a gene. CDR3 length: 18 residues. The CDR3, as DNA: TGTGCCAGCAGTCTCCTTCCTAGCGGGAGGGCCAATGAGGATGAGCAGTTCTTC. Protein sequence: CASSLLPSGRANEDEQFF.

This clone appeared a single time. The chain carries TRBV7-9 and TRBJ2-7, with 7 bases lining up with TRBD2. The V segment lost 4 bases and the J segment 7 bases; nucleotides outside the gene matches: 10. The CDR3 is 14 amino acids. Germline lookup yields CDR1 SEHNR and CDR2 FQNEAQ (reference sequence). The CDR3 DNA is TGTGCCAGCAGCTCCTGGCGGCGGGAGAGGGAGCAGTACTTC. Its translation is CASSSWRREREQYF.

V usage is TRBV28 and J usage is TRBJ2-7; tentative D call: TRBD2 (6 bases). Germline CDR1 is MDHEN and CDR2 is SYDVKM. V lost 3 bases to trimming and J lost 3 bases, with 9 bases between them. The CDR3 covers 13 residues. The CDR3 region has the DNA TGTGCCAGCAGTTTTCCGGAGGGCTACGAGCAGTACTTC. This translates into CASSFPEGYEQYF. The full variable domain, in which reference TRBV28 and TRBJ2-7 provide the parts outside the CDR3, is DVKVTQSSRYLVKRTGEKVFLECVQDMDHENMFWYRQDPGLGLRLIYFSYDVKMKEKGDIPEGYSVSREKKERFSLILESASTNQTSMYLCASSFPEGYEQYFGPGTRLTVT.

Note on this clone: A junction boundary mismatches the germline segment, possibly from a read error. The J gene is TRBJ2-2, the V gene TRBV7-7; the match to TRBD2 covers 8 bases. The germline V gene encodes CDR1 SSHAT and CDR2 FNYEAQ (reference sequence). The CDR3 extends over 14 amino acids. The CDR3 DNA reads as TGTGCTAGCAGCTCGCCCGGGGGGGACGGGGAGCTGTTTTTT. Translating it yields CASSSPGGDGELFF.

The V gene is TRBV28, the J gene TRBJ1-2, with D perhaps TRBD1 (5 bases). Deletions cut 10 bases from V and 9 bases from J, with 15 bases between. CDR3 length: 11 residues. CDR1 and CDR2 from the germline V gene are MDHEN and SYDVKM. This CDR3 is CAIQRGVSYTF. The CDR3 DNA reads TGTGCCATTCAGCGGGGGGTAAGCTACACCTTC.

V gene TRBV5-4 combines with J gene TRBJ2-7; 7 nucleotides agree with TRBD2. The CDR3 totals 14 residues. Trimming removed 0 bases from V and 6 bases from J; junction bases left unmatched: 6. Germline V CDR1 and CDR2: SGHNT, YYREEE (reference sequence). The DNA of the CDR3 is TGTGCCAGCAGCTTGGGACTAGCTTCTACCGAGCAGTACTTC. Encoded protein: CASSLGLASTEQYF.

V usage is TRBV29-1 and J usage is TRBJ2-1; tentatively, D is TRBD2 (6 bases). CDR1 and CDR2 (germline): SQVTM, ANQGSEA. The CDR3 length is 12 residues. The V end lost 4 bases, the J end lost 9 bases, and 13 bases lay between the germline ends. The CDR3 nucleotides read TGCAGCGTTGGAGGGAGGTCAGGTGAGCAGTTCTTC. Its translation is CSVGGRSGEQFF.

The V call is TRBV3-1 (or the pseudogene TRBV3-2), the J call TRBJ2-7; D is possibly TRBD2 (5 bases). Germline CDR1 reads LGHDT; CDR2 reads YNNKEL (reference sequence). The CDR3 is made up of 14 amino acids. Deletions cut 3 bases from V and 3 bases from J, with 12 bases between. The CDR3 here is CASSHPGSLYEQYF. CDR3 DNA sequence: TGTGCCAGCAGCCATCCGGGGTCCCTCTACGAGCAGTACTTC.

The chain carries TRBV11-2 and TRBJ2-7, with 9 bases aligning to TRBD2. The germline gives CDR1 SGHAT, CDR2 FQNNGV. The junction had 2 bases not matched to a gene; V was cut back by 0 bases and J by 5 bases. The CDR3 length is 14 residues. This CDR3 is CASSLDRTSDEQYF. The CDR3 bases are TGTGCCAGCAGCTTAGATAGGACTAGCGACGAGCAGTACTTC. The whole variable domain, filled in from reference TRBV11-2 and TRBJ2-7, reads EAGVAQSPRYKIIEKRQSVAFWCNPISGHATLYWYQQILGQGPKLLIQFQNNGVVDDSQLPKDRFSAERLKGVDSTLKIQPAKLEDSAVYLCASSLDRTSDEQYFGPGTRLTVT.

Only one count was recorded for this clone. V is TRBV7-6 and J is TRBJ2-7; D possibly corresponds to TRBD2 (5 bases). CDR3 length: 11 amino acids. Trimming pared 5 bases from V and 9 bases from J, leaving 11 bases between. The germline V gene has CDR1 SGHVS and CDR2 FNYEAQ. CDR3 region: CASSPGKGQYF. The CDR3 region has the DNA TGTGCCAGCAGCCCCGGGAAGGGGCAGTACTTC.